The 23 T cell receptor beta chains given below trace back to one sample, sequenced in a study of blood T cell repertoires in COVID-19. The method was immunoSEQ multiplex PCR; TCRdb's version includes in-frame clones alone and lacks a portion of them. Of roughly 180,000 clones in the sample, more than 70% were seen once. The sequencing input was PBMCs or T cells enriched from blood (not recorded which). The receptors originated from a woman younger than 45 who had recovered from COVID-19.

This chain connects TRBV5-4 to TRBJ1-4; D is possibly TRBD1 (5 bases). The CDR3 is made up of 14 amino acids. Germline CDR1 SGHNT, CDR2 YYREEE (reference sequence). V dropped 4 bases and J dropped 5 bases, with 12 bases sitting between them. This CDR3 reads CASSLGTENEKLFF. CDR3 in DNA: TGTGCCAGCAGCCTCGGGACTGAAAATGAAAAACTGTTTTTT.

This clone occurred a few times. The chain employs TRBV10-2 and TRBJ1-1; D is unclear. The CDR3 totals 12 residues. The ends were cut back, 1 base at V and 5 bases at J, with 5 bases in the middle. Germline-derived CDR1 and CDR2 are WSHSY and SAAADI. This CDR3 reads CASSELRTEAFF. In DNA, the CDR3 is TGCGCCAGCAGTGAGTTGAGGACTGAAGCTTTCTTT.

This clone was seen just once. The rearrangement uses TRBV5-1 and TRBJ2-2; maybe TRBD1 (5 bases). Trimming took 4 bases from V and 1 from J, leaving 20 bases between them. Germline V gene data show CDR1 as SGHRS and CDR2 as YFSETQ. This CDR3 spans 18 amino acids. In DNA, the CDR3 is TGCGCCAGCAGCGCCCGATCTTTGGGGCCCTTGAACACCGGGGAGCTGTTTTTT. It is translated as CASSARSLGPLNTGELFF.

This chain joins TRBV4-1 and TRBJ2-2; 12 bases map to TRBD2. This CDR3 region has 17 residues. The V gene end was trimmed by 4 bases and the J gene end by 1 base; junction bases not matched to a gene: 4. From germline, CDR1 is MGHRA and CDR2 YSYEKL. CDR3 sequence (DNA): TGCGCCAGCAGCCGGGGGGGACTAGCGGGGAACACCGGGGAGCTGTTTTTT. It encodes CASSRGGLAGNTGELFF.

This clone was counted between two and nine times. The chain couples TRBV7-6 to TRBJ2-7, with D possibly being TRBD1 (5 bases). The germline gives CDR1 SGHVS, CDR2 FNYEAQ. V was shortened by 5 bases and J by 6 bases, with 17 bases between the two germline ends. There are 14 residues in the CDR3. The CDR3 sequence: CASSQEGNRGEQYF. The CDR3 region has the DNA TGTGCCAGCAGCCAGGAAGGAAATAGGGGCGAGCAGTACTTC.

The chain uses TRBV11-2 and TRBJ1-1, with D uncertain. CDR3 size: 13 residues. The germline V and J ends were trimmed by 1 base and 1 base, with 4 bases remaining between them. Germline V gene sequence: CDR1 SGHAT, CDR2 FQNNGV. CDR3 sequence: CASSLGQNTEAFF. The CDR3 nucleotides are TGTGCCAGCAGCTTAGGGCAGAACACTGAAGCTTTCTTT.

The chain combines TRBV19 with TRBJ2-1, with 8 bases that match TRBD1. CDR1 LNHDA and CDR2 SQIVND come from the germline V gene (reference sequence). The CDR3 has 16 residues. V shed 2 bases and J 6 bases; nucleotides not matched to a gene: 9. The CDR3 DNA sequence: TGTGCCAGTAGTATAAACAGGGGGAGTGGGGGCAATGAGCAGTTCTTC. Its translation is CASSINRGSGGNEQFF.

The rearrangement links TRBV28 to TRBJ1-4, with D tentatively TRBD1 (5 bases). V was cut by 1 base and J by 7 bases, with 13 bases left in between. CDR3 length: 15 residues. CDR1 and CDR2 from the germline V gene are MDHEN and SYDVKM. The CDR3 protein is CASSLFPTVSEKLFF. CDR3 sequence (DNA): TGTGCCAGCAGTTTATTCCCGACAGTATCTGAAAAACTGTTTTTT.

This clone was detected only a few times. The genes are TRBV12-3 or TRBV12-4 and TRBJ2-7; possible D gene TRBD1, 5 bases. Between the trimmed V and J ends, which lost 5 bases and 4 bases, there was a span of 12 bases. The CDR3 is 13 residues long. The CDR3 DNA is TGTGCCAGCAGTCCCTCGACAGAGTACGAGCAGTACTTC. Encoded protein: CASSPSTEYEQYF.

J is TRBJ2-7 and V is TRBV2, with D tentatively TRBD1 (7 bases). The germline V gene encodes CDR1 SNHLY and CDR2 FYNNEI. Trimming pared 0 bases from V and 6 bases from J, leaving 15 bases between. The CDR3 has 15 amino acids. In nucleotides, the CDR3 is TGTGCCAGCAGTGAAGCGAGGGGGCAGGGGGGCGAGCAGTACTTC. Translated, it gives CASSEARGQGGEQYF.

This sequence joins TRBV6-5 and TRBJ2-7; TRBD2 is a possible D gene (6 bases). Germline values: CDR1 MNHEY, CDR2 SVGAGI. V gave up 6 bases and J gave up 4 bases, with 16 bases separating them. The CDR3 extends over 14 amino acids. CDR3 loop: CASSGTGTKYEQYF. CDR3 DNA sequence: TGTGCCAGCAGCGGGACTGGAACAAAATACGAGCAGTACTTC.

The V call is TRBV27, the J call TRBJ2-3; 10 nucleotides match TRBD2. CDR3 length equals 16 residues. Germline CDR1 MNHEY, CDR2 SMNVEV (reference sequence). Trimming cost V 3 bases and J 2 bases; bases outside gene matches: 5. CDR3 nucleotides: TGTGCCAGCAGTTTGAGTCTAGCGGGAGACACAGATACGCAGTATTTT. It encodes CASSLSLAGDTDTQYF.

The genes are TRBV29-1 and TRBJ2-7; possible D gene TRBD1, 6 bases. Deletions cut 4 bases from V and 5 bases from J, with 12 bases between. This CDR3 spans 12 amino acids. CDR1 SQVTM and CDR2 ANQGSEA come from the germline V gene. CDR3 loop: CSVGRGDDEQYF. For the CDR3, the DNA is TGCAGCGTTGGCAGGGGCGACGACGAGCAGTACTTC.

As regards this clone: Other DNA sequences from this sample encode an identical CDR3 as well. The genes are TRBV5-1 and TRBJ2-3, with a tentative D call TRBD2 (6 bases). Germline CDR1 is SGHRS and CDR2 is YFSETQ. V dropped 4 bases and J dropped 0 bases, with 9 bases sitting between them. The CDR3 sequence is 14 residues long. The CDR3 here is CASSLGTSTDTQYF. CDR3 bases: TGCGCCAGCAGCCTCGGGACTAGCACAGATACGCAGTATTTT.

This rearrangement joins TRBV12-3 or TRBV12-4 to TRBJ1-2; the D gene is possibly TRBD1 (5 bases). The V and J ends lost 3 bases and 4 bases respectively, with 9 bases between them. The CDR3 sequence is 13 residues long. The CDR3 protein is CASSFGGGYGYTF. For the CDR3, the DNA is TGTGCCAGCAGTTTCGGGGGAGGCTATGGCTACACCTTC.

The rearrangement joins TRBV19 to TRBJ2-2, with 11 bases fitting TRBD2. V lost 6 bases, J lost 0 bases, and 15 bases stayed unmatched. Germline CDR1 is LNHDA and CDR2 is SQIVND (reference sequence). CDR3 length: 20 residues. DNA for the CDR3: TGTGCCAGTAGCGACCCGGGACTAGCGGACTACTCAACGAACACCGGGGAGCTGTTTTTT. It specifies CASSDPGLADYSTNTGELFF.

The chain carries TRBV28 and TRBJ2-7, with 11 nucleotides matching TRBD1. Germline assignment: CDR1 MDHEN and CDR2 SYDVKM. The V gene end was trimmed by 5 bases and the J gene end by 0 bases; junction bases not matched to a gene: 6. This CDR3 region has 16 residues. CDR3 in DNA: TGTGCCAGCAGTCCGATGGGGACAGGGGGCTCCTACGAGCAGTACTTC. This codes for CASSPMGTGGSYEQYF. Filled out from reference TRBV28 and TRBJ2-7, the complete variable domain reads DVKVTQSSRYLVKRTGEKVFLECVQDMDHENMFWYRQDPGLGLRLIYFSYDVKMKEKGDIPEGYSVSREKKERFSLILESASTNQTSMYLCASSPMGTGGSYEQYFGPGTRLTVT.

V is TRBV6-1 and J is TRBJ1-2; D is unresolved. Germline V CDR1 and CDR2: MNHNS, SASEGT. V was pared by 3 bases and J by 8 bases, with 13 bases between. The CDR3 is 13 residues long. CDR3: CASSEAGRQGYTF. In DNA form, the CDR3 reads TGTGCCAGCAGTGAGGCAGGCCGGCAGGGCTACACCTTC.

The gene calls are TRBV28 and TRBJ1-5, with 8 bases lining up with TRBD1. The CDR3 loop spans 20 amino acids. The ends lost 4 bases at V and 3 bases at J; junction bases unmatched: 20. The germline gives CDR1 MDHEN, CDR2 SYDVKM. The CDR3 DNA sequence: TGTGCCAGCAGTTCCCCAGCCAGGGGGCTTTTGAATAGGGACAATCAGCCCCAGCATTTT. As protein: CASSSPARGLLNRDNQPQHF.

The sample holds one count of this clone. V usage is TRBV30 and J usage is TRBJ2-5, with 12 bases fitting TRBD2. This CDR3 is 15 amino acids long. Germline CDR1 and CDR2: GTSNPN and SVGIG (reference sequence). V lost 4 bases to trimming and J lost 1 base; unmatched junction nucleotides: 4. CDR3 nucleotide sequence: TGTGCCTGGACTCTAGCGGGAGGGCCCCAAGAGACCCAGTACTTC. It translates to CAWTLAGGPQETQYF.

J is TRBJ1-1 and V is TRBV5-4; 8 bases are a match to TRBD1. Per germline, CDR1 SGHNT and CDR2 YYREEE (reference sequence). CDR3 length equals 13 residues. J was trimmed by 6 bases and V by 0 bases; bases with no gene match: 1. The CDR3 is CASSLAGQAEAFF. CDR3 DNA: TGTGCCAGCAGCTTGGCGGGACAGGCTGAAGCTTTCTTT.

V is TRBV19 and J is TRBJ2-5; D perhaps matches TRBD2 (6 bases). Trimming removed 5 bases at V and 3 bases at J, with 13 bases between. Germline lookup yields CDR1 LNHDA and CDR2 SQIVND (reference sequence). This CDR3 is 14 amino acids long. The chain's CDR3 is CASSHRTKKETQYF. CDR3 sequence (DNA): TGTGCCAGTAGTCACAGGACTAAAAAAGAGACCCAGTACTTC.

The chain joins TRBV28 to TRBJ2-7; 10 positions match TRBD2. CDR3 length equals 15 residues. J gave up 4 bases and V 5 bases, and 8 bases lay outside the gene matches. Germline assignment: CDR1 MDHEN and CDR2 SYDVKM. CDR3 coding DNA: TGTGCCAGCAGTCCTCCTCTAGCGGGAGCTTACGAGCAGTACTTC. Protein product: CASSPPLAGAYEQYF. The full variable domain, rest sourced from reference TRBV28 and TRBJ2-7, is DVKVTQSSRYLVKRTGEKVFLECVQDMDHENMFWYRQDPGLGLRLIYFSYDVKMKEKGDIPEGYSVSREKKERFSLILESASTNQTSMYLCASSPPLAGAYEQYFGPGTRLTVT.